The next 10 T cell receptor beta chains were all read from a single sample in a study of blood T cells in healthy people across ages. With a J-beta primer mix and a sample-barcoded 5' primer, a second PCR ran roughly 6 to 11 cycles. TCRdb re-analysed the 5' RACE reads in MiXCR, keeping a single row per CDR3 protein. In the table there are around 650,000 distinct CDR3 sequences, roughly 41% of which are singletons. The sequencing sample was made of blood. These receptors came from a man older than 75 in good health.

The CDR3 coding sequence is TGCAGTGTCCCGCAGGACGGACGCTCCTATGGCTACACCTTC. Its protein is CSVPQDGRSYGYTF. The chain is built from TRBV20-1 and TRBJ1-2; D remains unclear. CDR1 is DFQATT and CDR2 is SNEGSKA in the germline V gene (reference sequence). This CDR3 has 14 amino acids. Trimming shortened V by 7 bases and J by 4 bases, and 19 bases separated the two germline ends.

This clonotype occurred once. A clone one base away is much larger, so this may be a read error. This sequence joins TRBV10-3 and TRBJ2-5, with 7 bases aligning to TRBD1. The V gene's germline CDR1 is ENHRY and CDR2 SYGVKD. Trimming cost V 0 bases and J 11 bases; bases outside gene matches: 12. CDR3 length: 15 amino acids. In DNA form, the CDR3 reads TGTGCCATCAGTGAGTCTGAGACAGGGACGAAGGAGCAGTACTTC. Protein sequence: CAISESETGTKEQYF.

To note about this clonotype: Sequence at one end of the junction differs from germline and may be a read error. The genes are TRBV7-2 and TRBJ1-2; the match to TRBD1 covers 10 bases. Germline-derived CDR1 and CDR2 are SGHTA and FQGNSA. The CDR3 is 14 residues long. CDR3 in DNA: TGTGCCGGCAGCGGGGACAGGGGTCGATATGGCTACACCTTC. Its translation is CAGSGDRGRYGYTF.

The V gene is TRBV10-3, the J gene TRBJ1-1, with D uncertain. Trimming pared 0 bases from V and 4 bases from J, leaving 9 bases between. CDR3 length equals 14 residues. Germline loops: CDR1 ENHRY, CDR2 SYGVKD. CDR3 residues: CAISESWQSTEAFF. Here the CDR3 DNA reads TGTGCCATCAGTGAGTCGTGGCAGTCCACTGAAGCTTTCTTT.

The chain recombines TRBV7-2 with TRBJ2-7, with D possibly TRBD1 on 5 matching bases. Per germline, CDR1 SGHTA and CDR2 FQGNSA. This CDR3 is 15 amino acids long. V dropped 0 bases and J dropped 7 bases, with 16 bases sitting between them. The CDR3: CASSLARGHIGEQYF. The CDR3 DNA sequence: TGTGCCAGCAGCTTAGCGCGAGGACATATCGGAGAGCAGTACTTC.

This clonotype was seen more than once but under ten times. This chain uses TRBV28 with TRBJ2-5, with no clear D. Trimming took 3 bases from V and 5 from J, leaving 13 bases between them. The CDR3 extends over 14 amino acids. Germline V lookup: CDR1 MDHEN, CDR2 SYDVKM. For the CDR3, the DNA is TGTGCCAGCAGTTTCTCGATGGGCGGCGAGACCCAGTACTTC. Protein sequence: CASSFSMGGETQYF.

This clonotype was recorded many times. The CDR3 DNA sequence: TGCGCCAGCAGTGACTATCAGGTCGGCGAGCAGTACTTC. Its protein is CASSDYQVGEQYF. J is TRBJ2-7 and V is TRBV10-2, with unresolved D. Germline CDR1 WSHSY, CDR2 SAAADI. V shed 3 bases and J shed 6 bases, with 12 bases lying between them. CDR3 size: 13 residues.

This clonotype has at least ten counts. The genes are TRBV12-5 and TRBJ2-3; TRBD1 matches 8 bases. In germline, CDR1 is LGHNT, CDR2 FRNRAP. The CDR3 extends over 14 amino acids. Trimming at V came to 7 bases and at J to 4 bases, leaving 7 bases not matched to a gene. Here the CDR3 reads CASVLDRESDTQYF. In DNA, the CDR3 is TGTGCTAGTGTCCTGGACAGGGAGTCAGATACGCAGTATTTT. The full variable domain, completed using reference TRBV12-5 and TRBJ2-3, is DARVTQTPRHKVTEMGQEVTMRCQPILGHNTVFWYRQTMMQGLELLAYFRNRAPLDDSGMPKDRFSAEMPDATLATLKIQPSEPRDSAVYFCASVLDRESDTQYFGPGTRLTVL.

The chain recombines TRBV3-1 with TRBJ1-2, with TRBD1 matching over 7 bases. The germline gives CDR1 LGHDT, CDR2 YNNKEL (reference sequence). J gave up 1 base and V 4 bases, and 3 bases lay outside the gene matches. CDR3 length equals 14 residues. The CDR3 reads CASSRGDSNYGYTF. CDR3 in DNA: TGTGCCAGCAGCCGGGGGGACAGTAACTATGGCTACACCTTC.

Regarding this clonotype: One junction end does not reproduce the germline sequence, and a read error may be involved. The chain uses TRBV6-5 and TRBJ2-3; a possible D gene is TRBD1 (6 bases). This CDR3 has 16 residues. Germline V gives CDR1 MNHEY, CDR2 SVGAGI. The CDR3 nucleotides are TGTGTCAGCAGTTACTCCGGGACAACTAGCACAGATACGCAGTATTTT. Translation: CVSSYSGTTSTDTQYF.